These T cell receptor beta chains were read from a single sample in a study of T-cell memory formation after mild COVID-19. From the 5' RACE reads, TCRdb called clonotypes with MiXCR, one entry per CDR3 protein. Of more than 150,000 distinct CDR3 sequences listed, roughly 20% are singletons. The sequenced sample consisted of PBMCs or a T cell subset sorted from them (not recorded which). The receptors shown here come from a man between 18 and 35 years old who had mild COVID-19 (a few samples of this study predate the infection). Cell type and time point are not known. Each CDR3 is given with its conserved first and last residue. D genes are given only for firm matches. Clone size appears in some rows only: once, few, many, or a class for an expanded clone.

v_call	clone_size	j_call	d_call	cdr3_aa	cdr3_nt
TRBV24-1	-	TRBJ1-5	TRBD1	CATSSDRGPQHF	TGTGCCACCAGTTCGGACAGGGGGCCCCAGCATTTT
TRBV24-1	-	TRBJ2-1	TRBD2	CAIGTSGGNEQFF	TGTGCCATCGGGACTAGCGGGGGAAATGAGCAGTTCTTC
TRBV6-2/TRBV6-3	few	TRBJ1-5	-	CASSPTGNQPQHF	TGTGCCAGCAGTCCTACAGGAAACCAGCCCCAGCATTTT
TRBV3-1	-	TRBJ1-5	-	CASSQDEVLQQPQHF	TGTGCCAGCAGCCAAGATGAAGTGTTACAGCAGCCCCAGCATTTT
TRBV7-2	few	TRBJ2-4	TRBD2	CASSLGPLAGAKNIQYF	TGTGCCAGCAGCTTAGGTCCACTAGCGGGGGCCAAAAACATTCAGTACTTC
TRBV6-2/TRBV6-3	-	TRBJ2-3	-	CASSYSNTKYF	TGTGCCAGCAGTTACTCGAATACGAAGTATTTT
TRBV6-5	few	TRBJ2-3	TRBD2	CASSYHSPLPSGGATSTDTQYF	TGTGCCAGCAGTTACCACTCACCCCTCCCTAGCGGGGGGGCGACCAGCACAGATACGCAGTATTTT
TRBV2	few	TRBJ2-5	-	CASSEGAPKGF	TGTGCCAGCAGTGAGGGGGCCCCAAAGGGCTTC
TRBV7-2	many	TRBJ2-5	-	CASSLGFQETQYF	TGTGCCAGCAGCTTAGGCTTTCAAGAGACCCAGTACTTC
TRBV19	few	TRBJ2-3	-	CASKPGRAPLSTDTQYF	TGTGCCAGTAAACCAGGCCGGGCCCCTCTCTCCACAGATACGCAGTATTTT
TRBV11-2	-	TRBJ2-1	TRBD1	CASSFGHRGTYNEQFF	TGTGCCAGCAGCTTTGGACACAGGGGAACCTACAATGAGCAGTTCTTC
TRBV4-1	-	TRBJ1-1	-	CASSPRLGNTEAFF	TGCGCCAGCAGCCCCAGACTGGGGAACACTGAAGCTTTCTTT
TRBV6-4	once	TRBJ2-3	-	CASSDRSGGADTQYF	TGTGCCAGCAGTGACCGAAGCGGTGGGGCAGATACGCAGTATTTT
TRBV20-1	few	TRBJ1-5	-	CSALTDNQPQHF	TGCAGTGCTCTGACGGATAATCAGCCCCAGCATTTT
TRBV30	few	TRBJ1-1	-	CAWNPRGGTEAFF	TGTGCCTGGAACCCGCGTGGGGGCACTGAAGCTTTCTTT
TRBV2	few	TRBJ1-5	TRBD1	CASSEGAGGSQPQHF	TGTGCCAGCAGTGAAGGGGCAGGGGGCTCTCAGCCCCAGCATTTT
TRBV20-1	few	TRBJ2-2	TRBD2	CSAVSGVGGELFF	TGCAGTGCCGTGAGCGGGGTAGGCGGGGAGCTGTTTTTT
TRBV20-1	-	TRBJ2-4	-	CSARVPGQNIQYF	TGCAGTGCTAGGGTTCCCGGACAAAACATTCAGTACTTC
TRBV5-1	-	TRBJ2-7	-	CASSLGPGQRRSEQYF	TGCGCCAGCAGCTTGGGCCCGGGGCAGCGCCGGAGCGAGCAGTACTTC
TRBV5-6	few	TRBJ2-4	TRBD2	CASSLVGTSDIQYF	TGTGCCAGCAGCTTGGTGGGGACTAGCGACATTCAGTACTTC
TRBV7-2	-	TRBJ2-5	-	CASSFLETQYF	TGTGCCAGCAGCTTCCTAGAGACCCAGTACTTC
TRBV9	-	TRBJ1-2	-	CASSVTTDLLNYGYTF	TGTGCCAGCAGCGTAACAACAGACCTCCTTAACTATGGCTACACCTTC
TRBV5-1	-	TRBJ2-2	-	CASSFSGLNANTGELFF	TGCGCCAGCAGCTTTTCAGGACTCAACGCGAACACCGGGGAGCTGTTTTTT
TRBV25-1	-	TRBJ1-5	-	CASNLGNQPQHF	TGTGCCAGCAACTTGGGGAATCAGCCCCAGCATTTT
TRBV4-2	-	TRBJ1-1	-	CASSQDFIGAGNTEAFF	TGTGCCAGCAGCCAAGATTTTATCGGGGCGGGGAACACTGAAGCTTTCTTT
TRBV20-1	few	TRBJ2-5	TRBD2	CSARGLSTSGGAAETQYF	TGCAGTGCTAGAGGCCTTAGTACTAGCGGGGGGGCAGCAGAGACCCAGTACTTC
TRBV5-1	few	TRBJ2-1	-	CASSLNSGVDEQFF	TGCGCCAGCAGCTTAAACTCGGGGGTCGATGAGCAGTTCTTC
TRBV9	few	TRBJ2-3	-	CASSVGGLSRADTQYF	TGTGCCAGCAGCGTAGGGGGACTCAGTCGGGCAGATACGCAGTATTTT
TRBV5-1	medium-sized	TRBJ2-5	-	CASSLADTSSGETQYF	TGCGCCAGCAGCTTGGCGGACACCTCCTCGGGGGAGACCCAGTACTTC
TRBV7-3	-	TRBJ2-6	-	CASSLNGNLSNVLTF	TGTGCCAGCAGCTTAAACGGGAATCTGTCCAACGTCCTGACTTTC
TRBV5-1	few	TRBJ1-1	TRBD1	CASSLGQGPEAFF	TGCGCCAGCAGCCTAGGACAGGGTCCTGAAGCTTTCTTT
TRBV12-5	-	TRBJ1-1	-	CASGGSTRNTEAFF	TGTGCTAGTGGTGGGAGCACTCGGAACACTGAAGCTTTCTTT
TRBV11-2	-	TRBJ1-2	-	CASSLTPGGFGGYTF	TGTGCCAGCAGCTTAACACCCGGGGGGTTCGGGGGCTACACCTTC
TRBV5-1	-	TRBJ1-2	TRBD1	CASSLSTGTNYGYTF	TGCGCCAGCAGCTTATCGACAGGGACTAACTATGGCTACACCTTC
TRBV29-1	-	TRBJ1-2	-	CSVEARGRMFNYGYTF	TGCAGCGTTGAAGCCAGGGGAAGAATGTTTAACTATGGCTACACCTTC
TRBV29-1	-	TRBJ2-5	-	CSVPPVLLETQYF	TGCAGCGTGCCCCCGGTGCTATTAGAGACCCAGTACTTC
TRBV5-1	-	TRBJ2-5	-	CASSLANGVQETQYF	TGCGCCAGCAGCTTGGCCAACGGGGTTCAAGAGACCCAGTACTTC
TRBV2	few	TRBJ1-2	-	CASSEFKGHPYGYTF	TGTGCCAGCAGTGAATTTAAGGGACACCCCTATGGCTACACCTTC
TRBV6-2/TRBV6-3	once	TRBJ2-2	TRBD2	CASSFLAGGSEGTGELFF	TGTGCCAGCAGTTTTCTAGCGGGGGGCTCCGAGGGCACCGGGGAGCTGTTTTTT
TRBV27	-	TRBJ2-1	TRBD1	CASRGLDRVSNEQFF	TGTGCCAGCAGAGGTCTGGACAGGGTGTCCAATGAGCAGTTCTTC
TRBV18	few	TRBJ2-5	TRBD2	CASSPQLAGGQETQYF	TGTGCCAGCTCACCACAGCTAGCGGGCGGCCAAGAGACCCAGTACTTC
TRBV6-2/TRBV6-3	medium-sized	TRBJ2-1	TRBD1	CASRTYRGESYNEQFF	TGTGCCAGCAGAACCTACAGGGGGGAATCCTACAATGAGCAGTTCTTC
TRBV5-1	few	TRBJ2-1	-	CASSLNSYNEQFF	TGCGCCAGCAGCTTGAACAGCTACAATGAGCAGTTCTTC
TRBV4-1	few	TRBJ2-4	-	CASSQDGRSTYF	TGCGCCAGCAGCCAAGATGGACGTAGCACGTACTTC
TRBV7-9	-	TRBJ1-3	-	CASSPTGLSSGNTIYF	TGTGCCAGCAGCCCTACGGGGCTCTCTTCTGGAAACACCATATATTTT
TRBV5-1	few	TRBJ1-1	-	CASSRSTQGTEAFF	TGCGCCAGCAGCCGTTCAACCCAGGGGACTGAAGCTTTCTTT
TRBV5-1	few	TRBJ2-1	-	CASSPGTSGDEQFF	TGCGCCAGCAGTCCCGGGACCTCCGGCGATGAGCAGTTCTTC
TRBV12-3/TRBV12-4	-	TRBJ1-5	-	CASSLGQAITNQPQHF	TGTGCCAGCAGTTTAGGGCAGGCCATAACCAATCAGCCCCAGCATTTT
TRBV10-3	few	TRBJ1-1	-	CAISVRADNTEAFF	TGTGCCATCAGTGTAAGGGCAGATAACACTGAAGCTTTCTTT
TRBV4-3	-	TRBJ1-2	-	CASSRGGSSQAYGYTF	TGCGCCAGCAGCCGGGGAGGGTCAAGTCAGGCGTATGGCTACACCTTC
TRBV5-1	few	TRBJ2-5	TRBD2	CASSLGTSGGPTQETQYF	TGCGCCAGCAGCTTGGGGACTAGCGGGGGACCTACCCAAGAGACCCAGTACTTC
TRBV5-5	few	TRBJ2-3	-	CASSPGRGVEDTQYF	TGTGCCAGCAGCCCGGGGCGGGGCGTTGAAGATACGCAGTATTTT
TRBV20-1	few	TRBJ2-3	-	CSARIISTDTQYF	TGCAGTGCTCGAATAATTAGCACAGATACGCAGTATTTT
TRBV12-3/TRBV12-4	-	TRBJ2-5	-	CASSLGGGAWETQYF	TGTGCCAGCAGTTTAGGTGGGGGGGCCTGGGAGACCCAGTACTTC
TRBV4-1	-	TRBJ2-7	TRBD2	CASSQDSAGSHREQYF	TGCGCCAGCAGCCAAGATTCAGCGGGGTCCCATAGGGAGCAGTACTTC
TRBV15	-	TRBJ2-3	TRBD1	CATGPRGSDTQYF	TGTGCCACCGGCCCCAGGGGGTCAGATACGCAGTATTTT
TRBV3-1	few	TRBJ2-7	TRBD2	CASSQGTSSYEQYF	TGTGCCAGCAGCCAAGGGACTAGCTCCTACGAGCAGTACTTC